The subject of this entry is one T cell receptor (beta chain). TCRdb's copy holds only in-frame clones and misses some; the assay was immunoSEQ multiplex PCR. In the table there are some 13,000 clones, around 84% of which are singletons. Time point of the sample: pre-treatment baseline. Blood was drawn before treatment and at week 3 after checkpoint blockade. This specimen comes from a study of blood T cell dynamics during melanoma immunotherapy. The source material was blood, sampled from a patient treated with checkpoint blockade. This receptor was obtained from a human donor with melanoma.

CDR3 region: CASSPEASSGSTNEQFF. The DNA of the CDR3 is TGTGCCAGCTCACCGGAGGCGTCTAGCGGGAGTACCAATGAGCAGTTCTTC. The V call is TRBV18, the J call TRBJ2-1; 10 nucleotides match TRBD2. Trimming cost V 3 bases and J 6 bases; bases outside gene matches: 11. Germline V gene data show CDR1 as KGHSH and CDR2 as LQKENI. The CDR3 runs to 17 residues. The variable domain in full, with the rest retrieved from reference TRBV18 and TRBJ2-1, is NAGVMQNPRHLVRRRGQEARLRCSPMKGHSHVYWYRQLPEEGLKFMVYLQKENIIDESGMPKERFSAEFPKEGPSILRIQQVVRGDSAAYFCASSPEASSGSTNEQFFGPGTRLTVL.